These 22 T cell receptor beta chains share one sample of origin, sequenced in a study of cytomegalovirus exposure and HLA in healthy donors. Researchers ran the PCR with 60 Vbeta and 13 Jbeta primers. TCRdb's copy holds only in-frame clones and misses some; the assay was immunoSEQ multiplex PCR. Of over 100,000 clones listed, over 60% were seen once; the top ten hold roughly 1.4%. The source material was PBMCs. These receptors all stem from a man aged 18 to 35 in good health and CMV-seronegative.

The chain employs TRBV5-1 and TRBJ2-3; no clear D gene. V lost 1 base to trimming and J lost 0 bases, with 12 bases between them. Germline CDR1 SGHRS, CDR2 YFSETQ. The CDR3 runs 16 residues. CDR3 sequence (DNA): TGCGCCAGCAGCTTGCAGGTTGTATCTAGCACAGATACGCAGTATTTT. Its translation: CASSLQVVSSTDTQYF.

The chain combines TRBV4-3 with TRBJ2-1, with 7 bases identical to TRBD2. The germline CDR1 and CDR2 sequences are LGHNA and YSLEER. The CDR3 sequence is 18 residues long. The V segment lost 0 bases and the J segment 3 bases; nucleotides outside the gene matches: 11. In DNA form, the CDR3 reads TGCGCCAGCAGCCAAGACAGTTTGACTAGCTGGTACTACAATGAGCAGTTCTTC. This sequence encodes CASSQDSLTSWYYNEQFF.

V usage is TRBV25-1 and J usage is TRBJ2-5, with 7 bases that match TRBD1. The CDR3 totals 15 residues. V dropped 5 bases and J dropped 2; count of bases not matched to a gene: 8. Per the germline V gene, CDR1 is MGHDK and CDR2 is SYGVNS. CDR3 residues: CASSTPDRTQETQYF. CDR3 coding DNA: TGTGCCAGCAGTACTCCGGACAGGACACAAGAGACCCAGTACTTC.

The chain joins TRBV19 to TRBJ1-1; D gene unclear. This CDR3 is built from 16 residues. Germline V gene data show CDR1 as LNHDA and CDR2 as SQIVND (reference sequence). V shed 7 bases and J shed 0 bases, with 18 bases lying between them. CDR3 sequence: CASKVQAQLMNTEAFF. The CDR3 DNA reads as TGTGCCAGTAAGGTTCAGGCCCAACTCATGAACACTGAAGCTTTCTTT.

The V call is TRBV6-5, the J call TRBJ2-7; TRBD1 aligns across 9 bases. The CDR3 is made up of 12 amino acids. Germline loops: CDR1 MNHEY, CDR2 SVGAGI. The V and J ends lost 10 bases and 3 bases, in that order; junction bases with no gene match: 4. The DNA of the CDR3 is TGTGCCATCCGGGACAGGGACTACGAGCAGTACTTC. Amino acids: CAIRDRDYEQYF.

This clone was seen only a few times. V is TRBV11-2 and J is TRBJ2-3, with 12 bases fitting TRBD2. Per the germline V gene, CDR1 is SGHAT and CDR2 is FQNNGV. V trimming: 4 bases; J trimming: 2 bases; junction bases outside the gene matches: 7. The CDR3 sequence is 17 residues long. As DNA, the CDR3 is TGTGCCAGCAGCTCAAGGACTAGCGGGGACTACACAGATACGCAGTATTTT. Residues: CASSSRTSGDYTDTQYF.

This chain uses TRBV10-3 with TRBJ1-2; TRBD1 matches at 7 bases. With 5 bases clipped from V and 0 bases from J, the junction kept 3 bases outside the gene matches. In germline, CDR1 is ENHRY, CDR2 SYGVKD. The CDR3 contains 14 residues. DNA for the CDR3: TGTGCCATCAGTATGGACAGGACTAACTATGGCTACACCTTC. As protein: CAISMDRTNYGYTF.

The chain joins TRBV19 to TRBJ1-5; 8 bases line up with TRBD1. The V gene's germline CDR1 is LNHDA and CDR2 SQIVND (reference sequence). J lost 1 base, V lost 7 bases, and 6 bases had no gene match. The CDR3 totals 15 residues. This CDR3 reads CASTGTGLSNQPQHF. The CDR3, as DNA: TGTGCCAGTACCGGGACAGGTCTGAGCAATCAGCCCCAGCATTTT.

V and J are TRBV9 and TRBJ2-3; maybe TRBD1 (5 bases). The CDR3 runs 15 residues. Germline V lookup: CDR1 SGDLS, CDR2 YYNGEE. Trimming took 1 base from V and 0 from J, leaving 9 bases between them. This chain's CDR3 is CASSVRGTSTDTQYF. The DNA of the CDR3 is TGTGCCAGCAGCGTAAGGGGCACTAGCACAGATACGCAGTATTTT.

This clone was observed a few times. This chain uses TRBV19 with TRBJ1-5, with 7 bases matching TRBD1. This CDR3 contains 16 residues. Germline V gene data show CDR1 as LNHDA and CDR2 as SQIVND (reference sequence). V shed 6 bases and J 6 bases; nucleotides not matched to a gene: 14. CDR3 sequence reads: CASSEDRAGFSQPQHF. The CDR3 DNA reads as TGTGCCAGTAGCGAAGACAGGGCAGGCTTTTCTCAGCCCCAGCATTTT.

The chain carries TRBV30 and TRBJ1-2, with 8 bases that match TRBD1. Germline V gene lookup returns CDR1 GTSNPN and CDR2 SVGIG (reference sequence). The CDR3 runs to 13 residues. V was pared by 7 bases and J by 4 bases, with 8 bases of the junction left unmatched. CDR3 region: CALGRTGSYGYTF. CDR3 DNA sequence: TGTGCCTTGGGACGGACAGGGAGCTATGGCTACACCTTC.

This clone was seen a handful of times. The V call is TRBV13, the J call TRBJ2-1, with 10 bases identical to TRBD2. The trim removed 5 bases at V and 7 bases at J, leaving 8 bases unmatched. CDR1 is PRHDT, CDR2 FYEKMQ, per germline (reference sequence). This CDR3 spans 15 amino acids. The CDR3 loop reads CASSLERGGWNEQFF. CDR3 sequence (DNA): TGTGCCAGCAGCCTAGAGCGGGGGGGCTGGAATGAGCAGTTCTTC.

The V call is TRBV27, the J call TRBJ2-5; the match to TRBD1 covers 12 bases. This CDR3 has 17 residues. CDR1 MNHEY and CDR2 SMNVEV come from the germline V gene (reference sequence). V lost 3 bases to trimming and J lost 5 bases; unmatched junction nucleotides: 10. In DNA, the CDR3 is TGTGCCAGCAGTTTTTGGGGGACAGGGGGCCGTATGGAGACCCAGTACTTC. Its translation is CASSFWGTGGRMETQYF.

The chain carries TRBV25-1 and TRBJ1-3; possible D gene TRBD1, 6 bases. Germline values: CDR1 MGHDK, CDR2 SYGVNS. Trimming took off 9 bases at V and 2 bases at J, with 14 bases between the two ends. The length of the CDR3 is 14 residues. The CDR3 DNA reads as TGTGCCAGTAGAACCGGGACACCTGGAAACACCATATATTTT. This codes for CASRTGTPGNTIYF.

This clone was recorded a few times. The V call is TRBV10-3, the J call TRBJ1-5; D remains ambiguous. Germline V gene lookup returns CDR1 ENHRY and CDR2 SYGVKD. This CDR3 is 13 amino acids long. Trimming removed 4 bases at V and 3 bases at J, with 7 bases between. CDR3 residues: CAISVASNQPQHF. In nucleotides, the CDR3 is TGTGCCATCAGTGTGGCCTCCAATCAGCCCCAGCATTTT.

This sequence joins TRBV28 and TRBJ2-7, with D possibly being TRBD1 (5 bases). V lost 4 bases and J lost 4, with 14 bases in between. Germline CDR1 is MDHEN and CDR2 is SYDVKM. This CDR3 is built from 14 residues. CDR3 sequence: CASSYRSKGYEQYF. For the CDR3, the DNA is TGTGCCAGCAGTTACAGGTCGAAGGGGTACGAGCAGTACTTC.

This clone was seen only once. The V call is TRBV12-5, the J call TRBJ2-7; 7 nucleotides line up with TRBD1. This CDR3 has 19 residues. Germline V CDR1 and CDR2: LGHNT, FRNRAP. The trim removed 5 bases at V and 4 bases at J, leaving 23 bases unmatched. DNA for the CDR3: TGTGCTAGTGGTCCCCCAGCAAAGCCACAGGGACAGTTCTTATACGAGCAGTACTTC. It is translated as CASGPPAKPQGQFLYEQYF.

The chain uses TRBV28 and TRBJ2-6, with unresolved D. Germline-derived CDR1 and CDR2 are MDHEN and SYDVKM. This CDR3 comprises 14 residues. V lost 3 bases and J 0 bases, leaving 3 bases between the germline ends. CDR3 protein: CASSFLSGANVLTF. The CDR3 DNA follows: TGTGCCAGCAGTTTTCTCTCTGGGGCCAACGTCCTGACTTTC.

The V and J genes are TRBV6-5 and TRBJ2-5; 11 nucleotides agree with TRBD2. The end of the DNA is better explained by TRBJ2-7, so the J call may be wrong. The germline gives CDR1 MNHEY, CDR2 SVGAGI. CDR3 size: 14 residues. CDR3 nucleotides: TGTGCCAGCAGACTAGCGGGAGTAAGTGGCGAGCAGTACTTC. Protein product: CASRLAGVSGEQYF.

Note on this clone: The junction departs from germline at one end; a sequencing error may be responsible. The chain couples TRBV19 to TRBJ2-4, with a weak D call TRBD1 (5 bases). Germline V lookup: CDR1 LNHDA, CDR2 SQIVND (reference sequence). The CDR3 extends over 15 amino acids. The CDR3 DNA is TGTACCAGTAGTAACGCAGGGCCGGCCAAAAACATTCAGTACTTC. This gives the protein CTSSNAGPAKNIQYF.

In this sample, this clone turned up once. The chain carries TRBV4-2 and TRBJ2-3; 8 positions agree with TRBD2. Germline values: CDR1 LGHNA, CDR2 YNFKEQ. V trimming: 1 base; J trimming: 1 base; junction bases outside the gene matches: 4. This CDR3 region has 16 residues. CDR3 loop: CASSQAGRGGTDTQYF. The CDR3 nucleotides read TGTGCCAGCAGCCAAGCCGGGAGGGGGGGCACAGATACGCAGTATTTT.

The gene calls are TRBV5-1 and TRBJ2-7; TRBD1 agrees at 7 bases. Germline V gene lookup returns CDR1 SGHRS and CDR2 YFSETQ. V trimming: 6 bases; J trimming: 2 bases; junction bases outside the gene matches: 8. CDR3 size: 14 residues. The CDR3 DNA reads TGCGCCAGCAATCCGGGACAGCTAGCCTACGAGCAGTACTTC. Its translation is CASNPGQLAYEQYF.